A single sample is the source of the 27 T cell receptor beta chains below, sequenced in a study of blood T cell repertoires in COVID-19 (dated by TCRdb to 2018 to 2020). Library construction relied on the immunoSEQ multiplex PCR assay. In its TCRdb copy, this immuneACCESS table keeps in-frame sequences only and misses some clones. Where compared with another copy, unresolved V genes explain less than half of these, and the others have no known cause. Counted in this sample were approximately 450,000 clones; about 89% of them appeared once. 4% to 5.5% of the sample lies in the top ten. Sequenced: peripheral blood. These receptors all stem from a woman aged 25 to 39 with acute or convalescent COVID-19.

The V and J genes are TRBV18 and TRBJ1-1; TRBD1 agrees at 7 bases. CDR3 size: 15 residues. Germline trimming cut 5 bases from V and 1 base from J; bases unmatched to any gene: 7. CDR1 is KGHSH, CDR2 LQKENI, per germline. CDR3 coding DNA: TGTGCCAGCTCAGCGAGGCAGGGGGGGAACACTGAAGCTTTCTTT. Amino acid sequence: CASSARQGGNTEAFF. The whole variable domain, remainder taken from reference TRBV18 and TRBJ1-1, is NAGVMQNPRHLVRRRGQEARLRCSPMKGHSHVYWYRQLPEEGLKFMVYLQKENIIDESGMPKERFSAEFPKEGPSILRIQQVVRGDSAAYFCASSARQGGNTEAFFGQGTRLTVV.

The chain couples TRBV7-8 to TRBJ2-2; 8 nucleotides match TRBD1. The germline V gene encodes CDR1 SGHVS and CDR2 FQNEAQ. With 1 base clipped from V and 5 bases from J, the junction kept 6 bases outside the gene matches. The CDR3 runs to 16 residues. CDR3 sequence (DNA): TGTGCCAGCAGCTTAGAGACAGGGGTTTGGACCGGGGAGCTGTTTTTT. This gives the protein CASSLETGVWTGELFF.

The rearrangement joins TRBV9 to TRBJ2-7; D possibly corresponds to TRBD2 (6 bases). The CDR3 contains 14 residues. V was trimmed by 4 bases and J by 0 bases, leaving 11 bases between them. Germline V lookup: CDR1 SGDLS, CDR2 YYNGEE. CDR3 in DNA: TGTGCCAGCAGCATGGGAGGATACTCCTACGAGCAGTACTTC. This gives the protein CASSMGGYSYEQYF. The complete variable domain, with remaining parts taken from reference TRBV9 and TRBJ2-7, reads DSGVTQTPKHLITATGQRVTLRCSPRSGDLSVYWYQQSLDQGLQFLIQYYNGEERAKGNILERFSAQQFPDLHSELNLSSLELGDSALYFCASSMGGYSYEQYFGPGTRLTVT.

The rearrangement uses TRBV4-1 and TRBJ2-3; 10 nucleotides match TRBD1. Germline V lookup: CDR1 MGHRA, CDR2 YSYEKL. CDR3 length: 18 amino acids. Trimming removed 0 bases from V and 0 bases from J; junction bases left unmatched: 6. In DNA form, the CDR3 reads TGCGCCAGCAGCCAAGAAGGGGGGACAGGGGACAGCACAGATACGCAGTATTTT. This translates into CASSQEGGTGDSTDTQYF.

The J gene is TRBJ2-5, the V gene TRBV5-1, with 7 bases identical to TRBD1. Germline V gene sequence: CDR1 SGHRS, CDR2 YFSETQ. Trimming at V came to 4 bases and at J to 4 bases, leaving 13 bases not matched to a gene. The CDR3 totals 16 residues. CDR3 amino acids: CASSNSHRGSTETQYF. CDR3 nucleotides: TGCGCCAGCAGCAACTCACACAGGGGCTCGACAGAGACCCAGTACTTC.

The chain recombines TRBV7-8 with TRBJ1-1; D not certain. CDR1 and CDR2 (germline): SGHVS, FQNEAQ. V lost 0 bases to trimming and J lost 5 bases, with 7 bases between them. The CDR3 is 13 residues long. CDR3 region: CASSLAQRTEAFF. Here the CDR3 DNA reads TGTGCCAGCAGCTTAGCGCAGAGGACTGAAGCTTTCTTT.

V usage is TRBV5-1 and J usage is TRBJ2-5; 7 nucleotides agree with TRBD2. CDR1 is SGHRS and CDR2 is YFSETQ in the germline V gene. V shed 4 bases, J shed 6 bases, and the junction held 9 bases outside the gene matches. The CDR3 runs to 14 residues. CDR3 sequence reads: CASSPGLVSQTQYF. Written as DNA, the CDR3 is TGCGCCAGCAGCCCCGGACTAGTCTCGCAGACCCAGTACTTC.

This CDR3 is CASSYSAGLEQYF. For the CDR3, the DNA is TGTGCCAGCAGTTACTCAGCGGGATTGGAGCAGTACTTC. The chain uses TRBV6-2 or TRBV6-3 and TRBJ2-7, with TRBD2 identical over 7 bases. Germline CDR1 MNHEY, CDR2 SVGEGT. The CDR3 is 13 residues long. V shed 0 bases and J 7 bases; nucleotides not matched to a gene: 3.

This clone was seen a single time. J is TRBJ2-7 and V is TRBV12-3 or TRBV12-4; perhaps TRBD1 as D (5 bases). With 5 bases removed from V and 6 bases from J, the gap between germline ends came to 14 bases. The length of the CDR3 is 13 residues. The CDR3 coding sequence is TGTGCCAGCAGTAGCTGGACAAACTCCGAGCAGTACTTC. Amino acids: CASSSWTNSEQYF.

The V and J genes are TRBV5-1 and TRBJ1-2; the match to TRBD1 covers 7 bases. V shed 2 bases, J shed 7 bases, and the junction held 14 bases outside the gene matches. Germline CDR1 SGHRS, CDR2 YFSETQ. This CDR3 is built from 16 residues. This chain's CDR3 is CASSLTGAAGSFGYTF. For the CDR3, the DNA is TGCGCCAGCAGCTTAACAGGGGCCGCGGGGAGCTTTGGCTACACCTTC.

This CDR3 reads CASSYERGGTDTQYF. As DNA, the CDR3 is TGCGCCAGCAGCTACGAGCGGGGGGGCACAGATACGCAGTATTTT. This rearrangement joins TRBV5-1 to TRBJ2-3, with 9 positions matching TRBD2. J was trimmed by 1 base and V by 3 bases; bases with no gene match: 3. This CDR3 comprises 15 residues. Germline V gene data show CDR1 as SGHRS and CDR2 as YFSETQ. Full variable domain (missing parts from reference TRBV5-1 and TRBJ2-3): KAGVTQTPRYLIKTRGQQVTLSCSPISGHRSVSWYQQTPGQGLQFLFEYFSETQRNKGNFPGRFSGRQFSNSRSEMNVSTLELGDSALYLCASSYERGGTDTQYFGPGTRLTVL.

CDR3: CASSQEGGAYGYTF. DNA for the CDR3: TGTGCCAGCAGCCAAGAGGGAGGCGCCTATGGCTACACCTTC. The rearrangement links TRBV4-2 to TRBJ1-2; D not resolved. Trimming cost V 0 bases and J 4 bases, with 9 bases left between them. Per germline, CDR1 LGHNA and CDR2 YNFKEQ. The CDR3 extends over 14 amino acids.

The CDR3 DNA reads TGCGCCAGCGGGGGGACAGTCATGAACACTGAAGCTTTCTTT. Translating gives CASGGTVMNTEAFF. V gene TRBV10-2 combines with J gene TRBJ1-1, with 7 bases matching TRBD1. Germline V gene data show CDR1 as WSHSY and CDR2 as SAAADI. J gave up 0 bases and V 8 bases, and 6 bases lay outside the gene matches. CDR3 length: 14 residues.

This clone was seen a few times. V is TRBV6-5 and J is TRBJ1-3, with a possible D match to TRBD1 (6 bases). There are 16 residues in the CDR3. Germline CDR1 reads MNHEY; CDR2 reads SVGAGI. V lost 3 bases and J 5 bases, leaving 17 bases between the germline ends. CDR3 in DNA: TGTGCCAGCAGTTATGGTCCCGGGACAAGACGAAACACCATATATTTT. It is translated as CASSYGPGTRRNTIYF.

The CDR3 sequence is CASSLSGPYGYTF. The CDR3 DNA follows: TGTGCCAGCAGTTTGTCAGGCCCTTATGGCTACACCTTC. The V call is TRBV27, the J call TRBJ1-2; no clear D. Trimming cost V 3 bases and J 5 bases, with 10 bases left between them. The CDR3 consists of 13 residues. Germline CDR1 reads MNHEY; CDR2 reads SMNVEV (reference sequence).

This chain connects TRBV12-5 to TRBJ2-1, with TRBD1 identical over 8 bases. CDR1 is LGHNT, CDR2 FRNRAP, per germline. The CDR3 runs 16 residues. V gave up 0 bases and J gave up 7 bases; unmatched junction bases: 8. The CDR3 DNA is TGTGCTAGTGGTTTGGTCACGTGGGACAGGCCTAATGAGCAGTTCTTC. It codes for CASGLVTWDRPNEQFF.

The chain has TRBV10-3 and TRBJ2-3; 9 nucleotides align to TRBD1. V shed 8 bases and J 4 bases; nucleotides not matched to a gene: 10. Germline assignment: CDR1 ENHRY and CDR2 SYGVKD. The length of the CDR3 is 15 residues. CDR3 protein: CAIGGYRGRADTQYF. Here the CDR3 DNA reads TGTGCCATCGGGGGGTACAGGGGGCGGGCAGATACGCAGTATTTT.

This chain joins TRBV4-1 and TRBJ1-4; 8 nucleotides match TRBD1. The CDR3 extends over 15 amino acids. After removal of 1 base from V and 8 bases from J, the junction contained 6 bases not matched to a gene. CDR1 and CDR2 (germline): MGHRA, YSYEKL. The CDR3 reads CASSQAGTGQEKLFF. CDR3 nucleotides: TGCGCCAGCAGCCAAGCCGGGACAGGCCAGGAAAAACTGTTTTTT.

CDR3 bases: TGTGCCAGCTCACCACAGTCGAGGGGGCAGGGCACTGAAGCTTTCTTT. Protein: CASSPQSRGQGTEAFF. The rearrangement joins TRBV18 to TRBJ1-1; 7 nucleotides align to TRBD1. J lost 4 bases, V lost 1 base, and 9 bases had no gene match. This CDR3 is built from 16 residues. Germline values: CDR1 KGHSH, CDR2 LQKENI.

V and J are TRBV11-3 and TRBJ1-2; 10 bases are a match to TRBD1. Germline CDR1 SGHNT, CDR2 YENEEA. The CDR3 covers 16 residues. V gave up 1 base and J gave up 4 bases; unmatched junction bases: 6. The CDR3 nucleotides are TGTGCCAGCAGCTTAGTCTTGACAGGGGGCGGCTATGGCTACACCTTC. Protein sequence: CASSLVLTGGGYGYTF.

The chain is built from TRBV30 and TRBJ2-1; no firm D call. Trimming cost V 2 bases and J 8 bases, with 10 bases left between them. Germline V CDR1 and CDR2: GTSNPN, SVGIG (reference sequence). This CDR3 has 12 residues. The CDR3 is CAWSKGRDEQFF. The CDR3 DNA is TGTGCCTGGAGTAAAGGCCGGGATGAGCAGTTCTTC.

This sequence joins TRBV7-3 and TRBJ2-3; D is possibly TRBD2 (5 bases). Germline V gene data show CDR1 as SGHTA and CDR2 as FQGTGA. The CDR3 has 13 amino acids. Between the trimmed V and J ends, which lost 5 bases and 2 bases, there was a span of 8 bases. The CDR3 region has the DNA TGTGCCAGCAGCACGGACTTCACAGATACGCAGTATTTT. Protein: CASSTDFTDTQYF.

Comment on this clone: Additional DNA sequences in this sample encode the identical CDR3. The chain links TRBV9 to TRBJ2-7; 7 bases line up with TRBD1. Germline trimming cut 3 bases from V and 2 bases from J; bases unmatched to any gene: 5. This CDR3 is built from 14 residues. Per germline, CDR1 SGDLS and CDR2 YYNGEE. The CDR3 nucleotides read TGTGCCAGCAGCGCACGGGACAGCACCTACGAGCAGTACTTC. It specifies CASSARDSTYEQYF.

CDR3 in DNA: TGTGCCAGCTCACCATCCAGTACAGGGCTCAATGAGCAGTTCTTC. The encoded protein is CASSPSSTGLNEQFF. J is TRBJ2-1 and V is TRBV18, with D perhaps TRBD1 (6 bases). Trimming pared 2 bases from V and 6 bases from J, leaving 14 bases between. The germline CDR1 and CDR2 sequences are KGHSH and LQKENI. The length of the CDR3 is 15 residues.

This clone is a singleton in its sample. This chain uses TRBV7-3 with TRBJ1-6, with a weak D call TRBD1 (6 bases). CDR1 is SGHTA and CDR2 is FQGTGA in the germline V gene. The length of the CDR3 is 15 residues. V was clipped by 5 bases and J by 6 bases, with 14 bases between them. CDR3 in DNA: TGTGCCAGCAGCAAACAGGGTGGATTTAATTCACCCCTCCACTTT. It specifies CASSKQGGFNSPLHF.

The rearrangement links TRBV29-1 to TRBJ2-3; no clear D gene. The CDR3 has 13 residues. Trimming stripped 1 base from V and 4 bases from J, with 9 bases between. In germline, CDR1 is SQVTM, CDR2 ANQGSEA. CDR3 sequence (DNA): TGCAGCGTTGAAGTTGTTGGGCCAGATACGCAGTATTTT. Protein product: CSVEVVGPDTQYF.

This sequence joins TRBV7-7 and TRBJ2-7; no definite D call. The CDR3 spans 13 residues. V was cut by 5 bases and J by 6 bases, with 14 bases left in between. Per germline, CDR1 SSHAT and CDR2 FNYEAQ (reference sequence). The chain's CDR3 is CASSRSERGEQYF. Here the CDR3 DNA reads TGTGCCAGCAGCCGAAGTGAGCGCGGCGAGCAGTACTTC.